This T cell receptor beta chain appears in the sequencing data of a study of cytomegalovirus exposure and HLA in healthy donors (TCRdb year 2017). Some background on the complete study: According to an earlier analysis of around 600 of the donors, about 180 million T cells yielded 95 million to 140 million unique TCR beta sequences and approximately 300 Gb of sequence data. Approximately 310 gigabases of sequencing data and around 90 million unique TCR sequences made up an early release that covered nearly 650 HLA-typed donors. Of the roughly 410 genotyped donors, roughly 80% were placed in the genetic ancestry cluster associated with self-reported Caucasian donors. The aim of the study was to test whether cataloging public T cell receptors could identify signatures of past pathogen exposure. Using immunosequencing, the study profiled T cell repertoires from about 610 subjects and related those repertoires to cytomegalovirus serostatus. In addition to the first cohort of several hundred subjects, a separate validation cohort of 120 different subjects was used. The study combined high-throughput TCR immunosequencing, statistical association of individual TCRs with disease status, and machine learning to predict cytomegalovirus infection status. A later analysis re-examined previously published TCR beta repertoires from roughly 720 donors and added high-resolution HLA genotyping to investigate patterns of TCR occurrence. The later analysis used no new phenotypic data to find candidate immune exposures, relying instead on TCR beta sequences and their occurrence across donors. An earlier analysis of several hundred of the donors applied high-throughput TCR beta sequencing to assess whether each TCR beta V gene segment acted as functional or pseudogenic. Donor age, sex, ethnicity and CMV serostatus were compiled alongside the repertoire data. A later genetic analysis took genome-wide SNP genotypes for about 55% of the 666 donors and used that subset as a discovery cohort. Every discovery cohort repertoire had been produced on one sequencing platform. Both class I and class II loci were covered by HLA typing, at four-digit resolution. Typing coverage differed by locus: A, B, C, DRB1 and DQB1 were typed in roughly 620-640 donors, DQA1 in roughly 500, DPA1 in around 610, and DPB1 in 450 to 490. Four to six DR-DQ haplotypes were handled as single units for association and clustering, since linkage in the cohort was strong. Among some 400 genotyped donors of the cohort, an average of about 240,000 unique TCR beta nucleotide sequences were sequenced per donor, 15% to 20% of them non-productive. The paper's findings and limits, for the study overall: A cluster of highly shared sequence variants was judged likely to represent a technical artifact of the sequencing pipeline. A total of 164 TCR beta chains were listed by the study as associated with cytomegalovirus. The authors suggested that the approach could potentially be generalized to other disease states and immunological phenotypes. Because some donors lacked HLA typing at each locus, the association tests relied only on the typed subset. Presence/absence analyses assumed roughly uniform sequencing depth across donors, an assumption that may not hold. In vitro tests confirmed that a few of the cytomegalovirus-associated TCR beta chains recognize cytomegalovirus antigens. Because counts were too low, about 18 rarely observed V segments, including chromosome 9 orphons, were excluded from the earlier analysis of roughly 580 of the donors. Most TCR sequences were observed very rarely across donors, whereas some public TCRs were present in many individuals. Because the 87-base-pair reads could not distinguish some IMGT-functional V segments, including TRBV6-2 and TRBV6-3, those segments were excluded. The classifier was reported to diagnose cytomegalovirus status with high specificity and sensitivity in both the original cohort and the validation cohort. This cohort had only TCR beta chains sequenced, and the lack of alpha or paired-chain data limited which features could be detected. When HLA alleles, especially DR and DQ, strongly co-occurred, TCR associations were difficult to assign to individual alleles. In a later analysis, the rate of TCR association differed among HLA loci, with DRB1 alleles having the most associated TCRs and HLA-C alleles having the fewest. In an earlier analysis of some 500 of the donors, most TCR beta V segments were observed in productive rearrangements about 87% or about 30% of the time, broadly matching IMGT annotations. A later analysis found that HLA-associated TCR beta chains were more clonally expanded and had lower generation probabilities than equally common non-associated chains. Compared with the roughly 600-donor mean, donors in an Asian-associated ancestry cluster had fewer N-insertions in productive TCRs, according to a later genetic analysis. Immune exposure information for the cohort was limited to CMV serostatus. In a later analysis, around 15,000 TCR beta sequences were associated with specific HLA alleles at a false discovery rate of 0.05. Correlated functional status among segregating V segments might reflect linkage disequilibrium, but an unknown experimental factor could not be ruled out. An association between a missense DCLRE1C variant and V-gene and J-gene trimming of TCR beta chains was found in a later genetic analysis and replicated in an independent cohort. A further reported finding was that TCR beta sequences accurately predicted the HLA-A and HLA-B alleles for most subjects in the first cohort. In a later analysis, several top co-occurrence clusters were reported to appear linked to parvovirus B19, influenza, CMV and Epstein-Barr virus. According to a later analysis, most CMV-associated TCR beta chains appeared to be HLA-restricted, and the HLA associations seemed to be driven largely by CMV exposure.

Library method: the immunoSEQ multiplex PCR assay. The multiplex PCR relied on a mix of 60 forward primers for TCR Vbeta segments and 13 reverse primers for TCR Jbeta segments. A multiplex PCR assay on genomic DNA amplified the CDR3 region of rearranged TCR beta genes. On the Illumina HiSeq System, the amplified TCR beta libraries were sequenced as 87-base-pair reads. From the authors' description of their analysis: Across the 640 or so repertoires, a later analysis counted some 81 million unique TCR beta chains, 9 million to 14 million of which were shared by at least two donors. Raw reads were error-corrected and collapsed into unique sequences with a nearest-neighbor algorithm that merged closely related sequences to remove PCR and sequencing errors. CDR3 sequences were aligned to IMGT reference sequences to assign V, D and J gene segments. Each retained sequence needed at least a six-nucleotide match to both a V gene segment and a J gene segment. A rearrangement was called productive if the CDR3 had no stop codons and remained in frame with V and J, and every other rearrangement was called non-productive. Following IMGT convention, CDR3 was defined as the stretch from the second conserved V-encoded cysteine up to the conserved J-encoded phenylalanine. Sequences without an unambiguous match to a single V gene segment were excluded from the earlier analysis of several hundred of the donors. An earlier analysis of over 450 of the donors classified V segments as functional when productive rearrangements were above 56.7% and as segregating when the standard deviation between donors was above 5%. A statistical classification framework was built for diagnosing cytomegalovirus status from the catalog of TCR beta chain sequences. V and J gene assignment, in a later analysis, came from comparing TCR nucleotide sequences with IMGT/GENE-DB human TR gene sequences. A later analysis assigned CDR3 sequences and most-parsimonious VDJ recombination scenarios with the TCRdist pipeline. In a later analysis, each TCR beta chain was defined by its CDR3 amino acid sequence together with its V-gene family, and reads lacking a unique V-gene family were excluded. In a later analysis, around 600 highly shared, low-generation-probability nucleotide sequences were removed to address suspected cross-contamination and a sequencing artifact. A later analysis calculated a clonal expansion index for each public chain from normalized within-repertoire ranks of inferred template counts. In a later analysis, generation probabilities were computed using a VDJ recombination model fitted to out-of-frame rearrangements, and the results were checked against IGoR. Hypergeometric tests were used in a later analysis to score TCR-TCR, TCR-HLA and TCR-CMV co-occurrence, with a repertoire-size bias correction applied to the TCR pairs. False discovery rates were estimated in a later analysis by permuting HLA or CMV assignments 20 times. In a later analysis, co-occurring TCRs were grouped using DBSCAN, and TCRdist sequence similarity was added for clustering within HLA-allele-positive subsets. Repertoires with fewer than 30,000 or more than 120,000 public chains were left out of co-occurrence clustering, as were roughly five repertoires with anomalous nucleotide sharing. TCRdb provides this immuneACCESS table in a form limited to in-frame rearrangements. Some clones are lacking; in checked studies, under half of them reflect an unresolved V gene, and why the rest are absent is not known. V, J and clone size are those of that table, while D and trimming were read from the DNA. The sample contains under 90,000 clones, 65% to 70% of them found a single time. Of the sample, roughly 7.2% is held by the ten largest clones.

The cohort was made up of about 610 healthy bone marrow donors. Cohort members were all nominally healthy when sampled, although unrecorded immune exposures were likely present. The donor tested CMV seropositive and was one of the 289 seropositive cohort members. Every donor gave a peripheral blood sample, and the peripheral blood mononuclear cells from that sample were used for TCR beta sequencing. The Qiagen DNeasy Blood Extraction Kit was used to extract genomic DNA from the blood cell samples. This clone was picked up one time. Its target antigen remains unknown. Per-nucleotide qualities are absent, and no much larger clonotype sits a single base away. The CDR3 numbers 15 residues from cysteine through phenylalanine. This entry keeps only the CDR3 DNA: 45 bases, framed from base 1. CDR1 SGHRS and CDR2 YFSETQ were looked up in the germline V gene. V is pared back by 4 bases and J by 0 bases, with 10 bases lying between the germline termini.

Sequencing input: PBMCs. The TCR comes from a man aged 35-49 years in good health and CMV-seropositive. The chain is encoded by TRBV5-1 joined to TRBJ1-4; no D gene can be assigned with confidence. The CDR3 region: CASSGGGATNEKLFF. The DNA sequence is as follows: TGCGCCAGCAGCGGCGGAGGCGCAACTAATGAAAAACTGTTTTTT. With all but the CDR3 taken from the reference TRBV5-1 and TRBJ1-4 genes, the full variable domain is: KAGVTQTPRYLIKTRGQQVTLSCSPISGHRSVSWYQQTPGQGLQFLFEYFSETQRNKGNFPGRFSGRQFSNSRSEMNVSTLELGDSALYLCASSGGGATNEKLFFGSGTQLSVL.